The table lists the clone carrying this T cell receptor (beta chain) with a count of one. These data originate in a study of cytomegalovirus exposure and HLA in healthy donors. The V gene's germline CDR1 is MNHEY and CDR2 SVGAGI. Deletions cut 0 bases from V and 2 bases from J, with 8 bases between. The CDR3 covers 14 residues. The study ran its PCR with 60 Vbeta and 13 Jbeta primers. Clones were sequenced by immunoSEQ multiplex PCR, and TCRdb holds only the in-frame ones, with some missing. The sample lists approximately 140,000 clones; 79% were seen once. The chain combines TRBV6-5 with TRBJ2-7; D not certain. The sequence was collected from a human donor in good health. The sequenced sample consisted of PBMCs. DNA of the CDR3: TGTGCCAGCAGTTACTCGCAGGCCACCTACGAGCAGTACTTC. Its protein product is CASSYSQATYEQYF.